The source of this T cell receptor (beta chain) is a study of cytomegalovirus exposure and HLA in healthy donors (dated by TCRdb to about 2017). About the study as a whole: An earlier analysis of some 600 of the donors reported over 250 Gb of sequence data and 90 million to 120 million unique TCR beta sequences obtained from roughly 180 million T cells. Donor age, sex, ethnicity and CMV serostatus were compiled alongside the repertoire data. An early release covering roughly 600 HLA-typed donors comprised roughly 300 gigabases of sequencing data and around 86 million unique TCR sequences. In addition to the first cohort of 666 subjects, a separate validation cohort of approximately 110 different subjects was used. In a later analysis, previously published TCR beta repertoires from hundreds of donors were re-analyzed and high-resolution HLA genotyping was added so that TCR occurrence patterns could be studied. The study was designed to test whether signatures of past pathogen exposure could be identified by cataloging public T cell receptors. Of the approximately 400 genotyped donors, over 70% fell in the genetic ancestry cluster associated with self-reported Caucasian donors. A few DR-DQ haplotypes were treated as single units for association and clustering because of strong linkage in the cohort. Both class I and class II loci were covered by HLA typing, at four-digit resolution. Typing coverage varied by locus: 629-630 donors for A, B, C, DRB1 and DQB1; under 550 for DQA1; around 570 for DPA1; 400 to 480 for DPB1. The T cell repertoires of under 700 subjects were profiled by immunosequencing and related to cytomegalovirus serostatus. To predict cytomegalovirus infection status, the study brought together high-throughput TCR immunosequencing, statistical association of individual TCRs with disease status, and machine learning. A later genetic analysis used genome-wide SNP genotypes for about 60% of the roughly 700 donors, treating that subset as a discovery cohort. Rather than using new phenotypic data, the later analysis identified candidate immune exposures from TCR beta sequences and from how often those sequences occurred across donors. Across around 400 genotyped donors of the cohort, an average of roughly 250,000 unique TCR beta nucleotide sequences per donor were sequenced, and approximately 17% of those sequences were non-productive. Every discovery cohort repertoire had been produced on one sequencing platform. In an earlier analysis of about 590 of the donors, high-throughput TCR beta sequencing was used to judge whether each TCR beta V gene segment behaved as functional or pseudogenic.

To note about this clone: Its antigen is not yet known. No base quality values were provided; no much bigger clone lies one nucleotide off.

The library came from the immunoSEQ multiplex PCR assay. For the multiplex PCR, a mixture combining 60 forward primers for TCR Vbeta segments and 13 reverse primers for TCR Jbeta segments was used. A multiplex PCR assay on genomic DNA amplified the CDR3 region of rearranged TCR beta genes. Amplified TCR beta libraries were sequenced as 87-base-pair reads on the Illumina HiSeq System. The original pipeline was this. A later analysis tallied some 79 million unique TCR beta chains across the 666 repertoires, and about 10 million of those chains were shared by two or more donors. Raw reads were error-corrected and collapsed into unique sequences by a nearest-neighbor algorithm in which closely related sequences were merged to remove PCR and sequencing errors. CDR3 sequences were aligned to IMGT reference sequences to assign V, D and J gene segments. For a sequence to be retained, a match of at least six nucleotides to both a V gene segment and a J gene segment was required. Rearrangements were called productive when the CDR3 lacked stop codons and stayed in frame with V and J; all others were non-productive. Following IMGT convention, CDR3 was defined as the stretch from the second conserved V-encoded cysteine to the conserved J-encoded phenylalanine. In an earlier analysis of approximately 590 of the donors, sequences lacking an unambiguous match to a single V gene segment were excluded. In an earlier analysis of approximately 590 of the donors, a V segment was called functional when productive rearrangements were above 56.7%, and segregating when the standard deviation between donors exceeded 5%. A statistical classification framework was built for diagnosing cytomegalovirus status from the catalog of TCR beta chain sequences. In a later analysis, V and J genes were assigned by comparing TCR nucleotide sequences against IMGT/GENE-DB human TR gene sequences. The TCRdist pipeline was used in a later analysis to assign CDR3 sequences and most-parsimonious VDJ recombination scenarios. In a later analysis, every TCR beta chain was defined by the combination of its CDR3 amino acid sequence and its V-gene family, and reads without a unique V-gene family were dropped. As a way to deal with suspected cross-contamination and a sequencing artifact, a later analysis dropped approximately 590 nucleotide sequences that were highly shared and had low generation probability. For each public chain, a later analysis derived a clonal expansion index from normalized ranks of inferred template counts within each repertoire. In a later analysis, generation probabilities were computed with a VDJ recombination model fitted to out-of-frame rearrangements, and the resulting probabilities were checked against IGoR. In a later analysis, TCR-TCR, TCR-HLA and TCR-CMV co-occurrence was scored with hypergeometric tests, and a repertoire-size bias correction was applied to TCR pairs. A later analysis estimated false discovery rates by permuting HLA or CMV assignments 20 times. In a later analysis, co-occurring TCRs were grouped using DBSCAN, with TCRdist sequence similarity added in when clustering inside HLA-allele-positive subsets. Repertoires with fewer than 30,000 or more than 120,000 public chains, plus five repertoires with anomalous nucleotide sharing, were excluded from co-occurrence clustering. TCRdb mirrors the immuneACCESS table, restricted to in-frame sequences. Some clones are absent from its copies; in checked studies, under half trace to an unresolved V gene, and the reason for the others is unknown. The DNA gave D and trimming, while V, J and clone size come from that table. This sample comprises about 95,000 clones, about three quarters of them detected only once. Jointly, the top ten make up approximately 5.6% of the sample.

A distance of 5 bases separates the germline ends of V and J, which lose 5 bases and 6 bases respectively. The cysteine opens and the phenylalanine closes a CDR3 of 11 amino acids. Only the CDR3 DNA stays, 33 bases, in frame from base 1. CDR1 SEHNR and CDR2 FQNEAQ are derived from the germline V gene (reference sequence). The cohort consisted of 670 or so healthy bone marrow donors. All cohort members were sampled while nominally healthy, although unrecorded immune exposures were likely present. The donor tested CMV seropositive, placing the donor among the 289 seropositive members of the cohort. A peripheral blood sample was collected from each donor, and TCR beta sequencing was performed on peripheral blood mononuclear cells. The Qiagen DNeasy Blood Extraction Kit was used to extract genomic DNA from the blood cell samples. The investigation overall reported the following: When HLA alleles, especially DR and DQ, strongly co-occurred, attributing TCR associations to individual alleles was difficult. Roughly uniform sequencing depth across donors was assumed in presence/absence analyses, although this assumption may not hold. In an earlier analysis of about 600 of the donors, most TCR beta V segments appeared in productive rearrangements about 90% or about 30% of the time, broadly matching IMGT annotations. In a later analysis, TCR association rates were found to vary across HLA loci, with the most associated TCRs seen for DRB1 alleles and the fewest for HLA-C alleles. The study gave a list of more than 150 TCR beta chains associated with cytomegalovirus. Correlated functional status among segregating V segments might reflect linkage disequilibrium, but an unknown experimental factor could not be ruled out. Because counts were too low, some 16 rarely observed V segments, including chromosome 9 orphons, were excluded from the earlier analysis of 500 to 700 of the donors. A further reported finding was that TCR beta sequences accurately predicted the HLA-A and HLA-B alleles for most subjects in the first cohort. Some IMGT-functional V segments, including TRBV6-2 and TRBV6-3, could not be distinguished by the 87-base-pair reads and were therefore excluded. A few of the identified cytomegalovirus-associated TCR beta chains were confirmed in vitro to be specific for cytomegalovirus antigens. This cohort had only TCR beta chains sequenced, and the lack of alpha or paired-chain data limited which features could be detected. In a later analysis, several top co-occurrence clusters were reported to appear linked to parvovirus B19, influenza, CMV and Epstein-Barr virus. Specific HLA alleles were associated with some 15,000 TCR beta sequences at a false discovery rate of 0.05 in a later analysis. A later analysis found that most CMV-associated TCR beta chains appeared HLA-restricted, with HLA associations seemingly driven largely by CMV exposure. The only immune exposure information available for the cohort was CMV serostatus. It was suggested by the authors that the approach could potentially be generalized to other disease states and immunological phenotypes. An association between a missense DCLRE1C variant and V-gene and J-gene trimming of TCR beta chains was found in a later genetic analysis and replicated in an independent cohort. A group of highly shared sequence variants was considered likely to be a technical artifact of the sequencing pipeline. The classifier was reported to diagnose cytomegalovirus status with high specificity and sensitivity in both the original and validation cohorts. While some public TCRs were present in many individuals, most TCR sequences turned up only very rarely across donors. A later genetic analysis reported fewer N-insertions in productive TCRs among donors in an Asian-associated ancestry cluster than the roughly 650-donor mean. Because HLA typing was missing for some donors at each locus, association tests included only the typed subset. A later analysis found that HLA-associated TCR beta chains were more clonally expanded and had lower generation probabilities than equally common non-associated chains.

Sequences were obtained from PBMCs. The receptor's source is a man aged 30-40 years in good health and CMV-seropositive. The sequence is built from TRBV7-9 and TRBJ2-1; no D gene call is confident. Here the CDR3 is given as CASSLSNEQFF. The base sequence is TGTGCCAGCAGCCTCTCCAATGAGCAGTTCTTC. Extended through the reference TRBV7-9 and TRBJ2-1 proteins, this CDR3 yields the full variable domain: DTGVSQNPRHKITKRGQNVTFRCDPISEHNRLYWYRQTLGQGPEFLTYFQNEAQLEKSRLLSDRFSAERPKGSFSTLEIQRTEQGDSAMYLCASSLSNEQFFGPGTRLTVL.